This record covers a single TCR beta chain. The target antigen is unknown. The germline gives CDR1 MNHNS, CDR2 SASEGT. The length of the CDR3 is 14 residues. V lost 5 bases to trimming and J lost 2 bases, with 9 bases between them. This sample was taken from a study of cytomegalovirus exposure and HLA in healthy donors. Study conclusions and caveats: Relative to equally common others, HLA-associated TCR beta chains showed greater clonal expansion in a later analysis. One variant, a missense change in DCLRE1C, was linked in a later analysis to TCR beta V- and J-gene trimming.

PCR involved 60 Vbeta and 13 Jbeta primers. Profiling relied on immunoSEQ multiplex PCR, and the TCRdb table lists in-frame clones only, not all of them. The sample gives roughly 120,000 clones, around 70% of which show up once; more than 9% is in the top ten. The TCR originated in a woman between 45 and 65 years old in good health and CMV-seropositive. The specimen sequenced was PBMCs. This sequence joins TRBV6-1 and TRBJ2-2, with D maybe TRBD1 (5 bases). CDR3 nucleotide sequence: TGTGCCAGCAGTTTTCAGGGAAACACCGGGGAGCTGTTTTTT. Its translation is CASSFQGNTGELFF.